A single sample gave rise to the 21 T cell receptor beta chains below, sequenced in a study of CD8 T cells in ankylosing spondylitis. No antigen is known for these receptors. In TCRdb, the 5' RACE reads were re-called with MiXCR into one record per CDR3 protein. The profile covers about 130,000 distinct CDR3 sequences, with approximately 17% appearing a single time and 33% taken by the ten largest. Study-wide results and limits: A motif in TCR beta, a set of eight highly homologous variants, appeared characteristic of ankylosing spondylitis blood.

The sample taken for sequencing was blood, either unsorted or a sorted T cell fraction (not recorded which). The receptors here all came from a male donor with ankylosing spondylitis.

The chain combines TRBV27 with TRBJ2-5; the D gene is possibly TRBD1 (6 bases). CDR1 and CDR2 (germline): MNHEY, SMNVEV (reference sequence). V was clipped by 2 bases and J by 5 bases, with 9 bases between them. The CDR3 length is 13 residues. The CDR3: CASSLTTGETQYF. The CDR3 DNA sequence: TGTGCCAGCAGTTTAACTACAGGGGAGACCCAGTACTTC.

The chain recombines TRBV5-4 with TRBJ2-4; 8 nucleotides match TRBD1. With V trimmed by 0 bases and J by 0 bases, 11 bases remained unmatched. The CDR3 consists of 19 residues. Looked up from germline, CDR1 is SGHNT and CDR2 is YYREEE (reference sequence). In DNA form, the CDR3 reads TGTGCCAGCAGCTTGGTAGCCGGGACAGGAAATCTAGCCAAAAACATTCAGTACTTC. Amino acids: CASSLVAGTGNLAKNIQYF.

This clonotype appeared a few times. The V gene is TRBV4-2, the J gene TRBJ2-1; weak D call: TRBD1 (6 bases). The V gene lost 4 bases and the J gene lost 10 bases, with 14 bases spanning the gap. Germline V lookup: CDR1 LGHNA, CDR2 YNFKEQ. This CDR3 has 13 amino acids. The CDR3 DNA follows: TGTGCCAGCAGCCCCCCTAGGACAGAAGAGCAGTTCTTC. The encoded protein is CASSPPRTEEQFF.

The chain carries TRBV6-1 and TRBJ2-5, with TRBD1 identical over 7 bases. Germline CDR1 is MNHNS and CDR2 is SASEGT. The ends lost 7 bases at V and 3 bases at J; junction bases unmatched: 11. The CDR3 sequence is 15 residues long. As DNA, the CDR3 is TGTGCCAGCACCCCTTACCGGACAGGAAAAGAGACCCAGTACTTC. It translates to CASTPYRTGKETQYF.

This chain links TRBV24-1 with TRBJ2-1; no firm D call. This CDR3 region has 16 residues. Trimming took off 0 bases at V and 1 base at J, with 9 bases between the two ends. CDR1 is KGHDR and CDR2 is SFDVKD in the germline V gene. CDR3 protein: CATSDLHGPSYNEQFF. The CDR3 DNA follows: TGTGCCACCAGTGATTTGCATGGCCCGTCCTACAATGAGCAGTTCTTC.

The CDR3 reads CASIGTSGTSSYNEQFF. As DNA, the CDR3 is TGTGCCAGCATCGGGACTAGCGGGACGAGCTCCTACAATGAGCAGTTCTTC. This chain joins TRBV12-3 or TRBV12-4 and TRBJ2-1; TRBD2 matches 13 bases. The trim removed 7 bases at V and 0 bases at J, leaving 6 bases unmatched. The CDR3 totals 17 residues.

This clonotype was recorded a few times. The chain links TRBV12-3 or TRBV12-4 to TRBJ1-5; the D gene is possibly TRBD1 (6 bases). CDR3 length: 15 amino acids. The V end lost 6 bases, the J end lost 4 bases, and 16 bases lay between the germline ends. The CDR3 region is CASSLQGSRNQPQHF. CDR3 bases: TGTGCCAGCAGCTTGCAGGGGTCGAGAAATCAGCCCCAGCATTTT.

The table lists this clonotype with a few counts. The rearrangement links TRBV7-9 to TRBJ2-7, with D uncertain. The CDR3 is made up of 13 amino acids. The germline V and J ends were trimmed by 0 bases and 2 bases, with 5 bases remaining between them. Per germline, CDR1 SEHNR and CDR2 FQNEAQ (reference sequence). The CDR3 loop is CASSLAGPYEQYF. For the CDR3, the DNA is TGTGCCAGCAGCTTAGCAGGCCCCTACGAGCAGTACTTC.

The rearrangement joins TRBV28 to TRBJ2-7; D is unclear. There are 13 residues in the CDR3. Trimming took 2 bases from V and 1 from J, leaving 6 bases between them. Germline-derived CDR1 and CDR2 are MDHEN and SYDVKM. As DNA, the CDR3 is TGTGCCAGCAGTTTACGGCAGTCCTACGAGCAGTACTTC. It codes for CASSLRQSYEQYF.

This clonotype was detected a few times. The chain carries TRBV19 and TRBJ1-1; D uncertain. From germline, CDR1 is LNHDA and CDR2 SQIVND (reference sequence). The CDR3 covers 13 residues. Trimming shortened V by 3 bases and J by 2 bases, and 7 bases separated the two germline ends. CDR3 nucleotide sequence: TGTGCCAGTAGTATGGTGCCTAACACTGAAGCTTTCTTT. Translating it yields CASSMVPNTEAFF.

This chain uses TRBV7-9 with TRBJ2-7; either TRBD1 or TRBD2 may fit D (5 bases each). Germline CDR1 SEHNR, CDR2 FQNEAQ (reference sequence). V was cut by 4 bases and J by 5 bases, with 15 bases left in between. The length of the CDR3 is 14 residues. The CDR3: CASSSVPRGHEQYF. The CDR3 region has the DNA TGTGCCAGCAGCTCGGTCCCACGGGGCCACGAGCAGTACTTC. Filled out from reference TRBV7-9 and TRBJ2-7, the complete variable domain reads DTGVSQNPRHKITKRGQNVTFRCDPISEHNRLYWYRQTLGQGPEFLTYFQNEAQLEKSRLLSDRFSAERPKGSFSTLEIQRTEQGDSAMYLCASSSVPRGHEQYFGPGTRLTVT.

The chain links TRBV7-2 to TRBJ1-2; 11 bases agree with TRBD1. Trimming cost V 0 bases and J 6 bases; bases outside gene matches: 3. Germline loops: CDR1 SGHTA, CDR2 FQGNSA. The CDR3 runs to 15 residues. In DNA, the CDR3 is TGTGCCAGCAGCTTAGCAGGACAGGGGGCTCATGGCTACACCTTC. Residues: CASSLAGQGAHGYTF.

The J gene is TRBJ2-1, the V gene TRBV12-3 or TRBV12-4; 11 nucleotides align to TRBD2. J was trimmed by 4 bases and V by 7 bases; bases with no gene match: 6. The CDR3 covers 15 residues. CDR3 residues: CASTRTSGLYNEQFF. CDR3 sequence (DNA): TGTGCCAGCACCCGGACTAGCGGGCTTTACAATGAGCAGTTCTTC.

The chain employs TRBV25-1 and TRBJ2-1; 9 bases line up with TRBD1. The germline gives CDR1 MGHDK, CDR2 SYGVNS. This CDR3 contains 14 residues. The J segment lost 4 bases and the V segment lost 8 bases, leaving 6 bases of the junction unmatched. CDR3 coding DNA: TGTGCCAGCCGGGGGGACAGGGCTTACAATGAGCAGTTCTTC. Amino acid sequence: CASRGDRAYNEQFF.

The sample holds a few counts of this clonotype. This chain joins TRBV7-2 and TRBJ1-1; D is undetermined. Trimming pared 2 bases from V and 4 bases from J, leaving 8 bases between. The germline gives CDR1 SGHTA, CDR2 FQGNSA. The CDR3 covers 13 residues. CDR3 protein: CASSLRESTEAFF. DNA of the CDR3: TGTGCCAGCAGCTTAAGGGAGTCCACTGAAGCTTTCTTT.

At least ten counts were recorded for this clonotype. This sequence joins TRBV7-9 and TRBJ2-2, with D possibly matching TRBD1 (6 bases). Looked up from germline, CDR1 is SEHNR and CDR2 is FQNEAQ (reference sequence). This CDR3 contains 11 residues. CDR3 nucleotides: TGTGGAACAGGGTTCACCGGGGAGCTGTTTTTT. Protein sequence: CGTGFTGELFF. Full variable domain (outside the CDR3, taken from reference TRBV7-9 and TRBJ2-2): DTGVSQNPRHKITKRGQNVTFRCDPISEHNRLYWYRQTLGQGPEFLTYFQNEAQLEKSRLLSDRFSAERPKGSFSTLEIQRTEQGDSAMYLCGTGFTGELFFGEGSRLTVL.

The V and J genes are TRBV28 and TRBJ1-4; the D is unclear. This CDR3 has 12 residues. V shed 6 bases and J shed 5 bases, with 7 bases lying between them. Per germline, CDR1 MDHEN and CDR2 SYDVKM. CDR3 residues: CASSSYNEKLFF. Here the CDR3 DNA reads TGTGCCAGCAGCTCCTACAATGAAAAACTGTTTTTT.

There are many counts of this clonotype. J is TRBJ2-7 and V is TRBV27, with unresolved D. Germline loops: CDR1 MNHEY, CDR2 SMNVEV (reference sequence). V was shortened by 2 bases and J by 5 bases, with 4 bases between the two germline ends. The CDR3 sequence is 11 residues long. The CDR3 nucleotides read TGTGCCAGCAGTTTACAGGACGAGCAGTACTTC. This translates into CASSLQDEQYF.

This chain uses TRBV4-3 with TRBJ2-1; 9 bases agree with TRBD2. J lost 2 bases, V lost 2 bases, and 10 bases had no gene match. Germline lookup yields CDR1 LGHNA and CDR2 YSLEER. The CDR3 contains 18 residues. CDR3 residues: CASSQSLRLAGAYNEQFF. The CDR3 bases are TGCGCCAGCAGCCAAAGCCTCAGGTTAGCGGGAGCCTACAATGAGCAGTTCTTC.

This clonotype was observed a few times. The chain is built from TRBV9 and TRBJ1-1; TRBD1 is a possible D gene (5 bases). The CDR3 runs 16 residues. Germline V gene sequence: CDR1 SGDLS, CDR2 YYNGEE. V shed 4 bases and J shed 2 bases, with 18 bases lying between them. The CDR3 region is CASSSLGGVLNTEAFF. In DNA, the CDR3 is TGTGCCAGCAGCTCCCTCGGGGGTGTCCTTAACACTGAAGCTTTCTTT.

CDR3 loop: CASRLQGADTGELFF. The CDR3 coding sequence is TGTGCCAGCAGGTTACAGGGGGCGGATACCGGGGAGCTGTTTTTT. The chain recombines TRBV28 with TRBJ2-2, with 9 nucleotides matching TRBD1. The germline gives CDR1 MDHEN, CDR2 SYDVKM. After removal of 6 bases from V and 5 bases from J, the junction contained 7 bases not matched to a gene. The CDR3 runs to 15 residues.